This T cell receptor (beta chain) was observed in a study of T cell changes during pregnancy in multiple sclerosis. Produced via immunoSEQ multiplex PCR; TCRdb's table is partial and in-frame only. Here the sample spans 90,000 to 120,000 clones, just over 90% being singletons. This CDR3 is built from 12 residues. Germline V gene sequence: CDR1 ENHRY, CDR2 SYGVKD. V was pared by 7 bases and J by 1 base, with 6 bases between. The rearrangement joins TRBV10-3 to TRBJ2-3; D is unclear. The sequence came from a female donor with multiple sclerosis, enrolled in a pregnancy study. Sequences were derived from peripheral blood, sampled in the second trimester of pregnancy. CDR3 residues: CAIKTGTDTQYF. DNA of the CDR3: TGTGCCATCAAGACTGGCACAGATACGCAGTATTTT.